Presented here are 2 T cell receptor beta chains from one specimen sequenced in a study of blood T cell repertoires in COVID-19. The repertoire was sequenced with immunoSEQ multiplex PCR; TCRdb's copy has only in-frame clones and lacks some. The sample contains about 300,000 clones, around 89% of which appear only once. Sequencing input: peripheral blood. The receptors originated from a middle-aged man with acute or convalescent COVID-19.

The J gene is TRBJ1-5, the V gene TRBV15; tentative D call: TRBD1 (5 bases). Trimming shortened V by 5 bases and J by 0 bases, and 14 bases separated the two germline ends. Germline V CDR1 and CDR2: LNHNV, YYDKDF (reference sequence). The CDR3 spans 16 residues. The CDR3 reads CATSGAGQYSNQPQHF. DNA of the CDR3: TGTGCCACCAGCGGGGCGGGGCAGTATAGCAATCAGCCCCAGCATTTT. Full variable domain (outside the CDR3, taken from reference TRBV15 and TRBJ1-5): DAMVIQNPRYQVTQFGKPVTLSCSQTLNHNVMYWYQQKSSQAPKLLFHYYDKDFNNEADTPDNFQSRRPNTSFCFLDIRSPGLGDTAMYLCATSGAGQYSNQPQHFGDGTRLSIL.

This clone was observed a handful of times. The CDR3 loop is CASSGGEVAHTIYF. In nucleotides, the CDR3 is TGTGCCAGCAGCGGAGGAGAGGTTGCGCACACCATATATTTT. The V and J genes are TRBV11-2 and TRBJ1-3; D remains ambiguous. The CDR3 is made up of 14 amino acids. Germline V gene data show CDR1 as SGHAT and CDR2 as FQNNGV. Trimming removed 5 bases from V and 8 bases from J, with 16 bases in between.